These 11 T cell receptor beta chains came from one sample sequenced in a study of blood T cell repertoires in COVID-19. Generated by immunoSEQ multiplex PCR, the TCRdb table keeps only in-frame clones and is missing some. The sample contains about 370,000 clones, about 87% of which appear only once. The specimen was peripheral blood. The receptors stem from a woman in her twenties or thirties with COVID-19, enrolled during active disease.

Turning to this clone: Other DNA sequences in this specimen translate into the identical CDR3. The gene calls are TRBV6-2 or TRBV6-3 and TRBJ1-2; D possibly corresponds to TRBD1 (6 bases). The CDR3 totals 13 residues. V lost 5 bases, J lost 2 bases, and 9 bases lay in between. Germline values: CDR1 MNHEY, CDR2 SVGEGT. The DNA for the CDR3 is TGTGCCAGCAGTCGGGACACGAACTATGGCTACACCTTC. This gives the protein CASSRDTNYGYTF.

V is TRBV6-5 and J is TRBJ2-7; 8 positions match TRBD2. After removal of 4 bases from V and 3 bases from J, the junction contained 5 bases not matched to a gene. CDR1 is MNHEY and CDR2 is SVGAGI in the germline V gene. The CDR3 is 14 amino acids. This chain's CDR3 is CASSLAGLNYEQYF. The CDR3 nucleotides read TGTGCCAGCAGTTTAGCGGGACTCAACTACGAGCAGTACTTC.

This clone has just one count. V usage is TRBV13 and J usage is TRBJ2-3; D might be TRBD1 (7 bases). The V gene's germline CDR1 is PRHDT and CDR2 FYEKMQ (reference sequence). Trimming took off 2 bases at V and 1 base at J, with 10 bases between the two ends. CDR3 length: 15 residues. CDR3 sequence (DNA): TGTGCCAGCAGCTTAACCAGGGGGGGCACAGATACGCAGTATTTT. Protein: CASSLTRGGTDTQYF.

The V gene is TRBV27, the J gene TRBJ2-1, with 7 nucleotides matching TRBD1. The CDR3 covers 13 residues. The trim removed 7 bases at V and 7 bases at J, leaving 7 bases unmatched. The germline CDR1 and CDR2 sequences are MNHEY and SMNVEV (reference sequence). The CDR3 is CASKGRGNNEQFF. The CDR3 DNA follows: TGTGCCAGCAAGGGCAGGGGGAATAATGAGCAGTTCTTC.

This clone showed up just once. The chain joins TRBV2 to TRBJ1-1; TRBD1 aligns across 7 bases. Germline V CDR1 and CDR2: SNHLY, FYNNEI. V lost 4 bases, J lost 3 bases, and 8 bases stayed unmatched. This CDR3 has 15 residues. CDR3 in DNA: TGTGCCAGCAGTGCCACAGGGGTTTTCGACACTGAAGCTTTCTTT. It translates to CASSATGVFDTEAFF. The whole variable domain, remainder taken from reference TRBV2 and TRBJ1-1, is EPEVTQTPSHQVTQMGQEVILRCVPISNHLYFYWYRQILGQKVEFLVSFYNNEISEKSEIFDDQFSVERPDGSNFTLKIRSTKLEDSAMYFCASSATGVFDTEAFFGQGTRLTVV.

The chain combines TRBV9 with TRBJ2-3, with 11 nucleotides matching TRBD2. Germline V gene data show CDR1 as SGDLS and CDR2 as YYNGEE. V shed 4 bases, J shed 3 bases, and the junction held 4 bases outside the gene matches. This CDR3 contains 15 residues. CDR3 nucleotides: TGTGCCAGCAGCACACTAGCGGGAGAAACAGATACGCAGTATTTT. Translating it yields CASSTLAGETDTQYF.

The chain uses TRBV10-3 and TRBJ2-5; tentatively, D is TRBD2 (5 bases). Trimming pared 6 bases from V and 1 base from J, leaving 12 bases between. This CDR3 spans 14 amino acids. CDR1 is ENHRY and CDR2 is SYGVKD in the germline V gene. The CDR3 spells CAISTGLAQETQYF. The CDR3 DNA reads TGTGCCATCAGCACCGGACTGGCCCAAGAGACCCAGTACTTC.

The genes are TRBV10-3 and TRBJ1-3, with 8 bases aligning to TRBD1. The CDR3 length is 18 residues. After removal of 2 bases from V and 0 bases from J, the junction contained 9 bases not matched to a gene. Germline V lookup: CDR1 ENHRY, CDR2 SYGVKD. The CDR3 spells CAISEPGDRGGSGNTIYF. The CDR3 coding sequence is TGTGCCATCAGTGAGCCCGGCGACAGGGGCGGCTCTGGAAACACCATATATTTT.

The chain combines TRBV2 with TRBJ1-5, with 7 positions matching TRBD1. Trimming took 2 bases from V and 5 from J; bases not matched to a gene: 6. CDR1 and CDR2 (germline): SNHLY, FYNNEI. This CDR3 has 15 amino acids. Here the CDR3 reads CASSEIQGEHQPQHF. CDR3 coding DNA: TGTGCCAGCAGTGAAATTCAGGGGGAGCATCAGCCCCAGCATTTT.

This clone was seen repeatedly, ten times or more. This CDR3 is also generated by other DNA sequences in the sample. V is TRBV6-2 or TRBV6-3 and J is TRBJ2-7; no clear D gene. Germline-derived CDR1 and CDR2 are MNHEY and SVGEGT. V shed 0 bases and J shed 3 bases, with 6 bases lying between them. The CDR3 covers 13 residues. CDR3 amino acids: CASSYSLRYEQYF. CDR3 coding DNA: TGTGCCAGCAGTTACTCGCTGCGCTACGAGCAGTACTTC.

This clone was recorded only once. V gene TRBV7-9 combines with J gene TRBJ2-7, with 10 bases fitting TRBD2. This CDR3 contains 15 residues. Germline V CDR1 and CDR2: SEHNR, FQNEAQ (reference sequence). With V trimmed by 1 base and J by 4 bases, 4 bases remained unmatched. CDR3 region: CASSLVAGGSYEQYF. CDR3 nucleotides: TGTGCCAGCAGCTTAGTAGCGGGAGGCTCTTACGAGCAGTACTTC.